Each of the 19 T cell receptor beta chains below was sequenced from the same sample in a study of shared clonotypes between healthy human individuals. Positively selected for CCR7, the CD45RO-negative cells used as naive CD8 cells excluded terminally differentiated effector memory CD45RA+ cells. The method was immunoSEQ multiplex PCR; TCRdb's version includes in-frame clones alone and lacks a portion of them. Here the sample spans about 580,000 clones, more than 95% being singletons. Sequenced input: naive CD8+ T cells sorted from blood. These receptors all come from a man aged 25 to 40 in good health.

This clone showed up just once. This chain connects TRBV2 to TRBJ2-1; D is uncertain. Germline loops: CDR1 SNHLY, CDR2 FYNNEI. Trimming cost V 4 bases and J 12 bases, with 7 bases left between them. CDR3 size: 10 residues. CDR3 amino acids: CASSVNLQFF. The CDR3 DNA sequence: TGTGCCAGCAGTGTAAACCTGCAGTTCTTC.

To note about this clone: A read error may account for a junction end that differs from germline. The CDR3 loop reads CASSPGLAGEIF. The CDR3 coding sequence is TGTGCCAGTAGTCCCGGACTAGCGGGGGAGATCTTC. The chain joins TRBV19 to TRBJ2-1, with 13 bases fitting TRBD2. This CDR3 region has 12 residues. Germline assignment: CDR1 LNHDA and CDR2 SQIVND (reference sequence).

V gene TRBV28 combines with J gene TRBJ1-2, with D tentatively TRBD1 (5 bases). This CDR3 is 14 amino acids long. The V end lost 4 bases, the J end lost 3 bases, and 12 bases lay between the germline ends. Germline CDR1 reads MDHEN; CDR2 reads SYDVKM. Here the CDR3 reads CASSSGTDDYGYTF. Here the CDR3 DNA reads TGTGCCAGCAGTTCCGGGACGGACGACTATGGCTACACCTTC.

The chain employs TRBV6-6 and TRBJ2-7; no clear D gene. CDR3 size: 13 residues. Germline loops: CDR1 MNHNY, CDR2 SVGAGI (reference sequence). V lost 2 bases and J 5 bases, leaving 10 bases between the germline ends. CDR3 DNA sequence: TGTGCCAGCAGTTACGGCGGTCCCGACGAGCAGTACTTC. Its translation: CASSYGGPDEQYF.

A single count supports this clone. Other DNA sequences in the same sample also yield this CDR3. The chain uses TRBV27 and TRBJ1-5; D not certain. CDR3 length: 12 amino acids. Trimming left V 3 bases short and J 4 bases short, with 4 bases between. From germline, CDR1 is MNHEY and CDR2 SMNVEV (reference sequence). CDR3 protein: CASSFPNQPQHF. CDR3 in DNA: TGTGCCAGCAGTTTCCCGAATCAGCCCCAGCATTTT.

This clone was counted a single time. The same CDR3 also results from other DNA sequences found in this sample. In DNA, the CDR3 is TGTGCCAGTAGTATAGTAGGCGGCCAGCCCCAGCATTTT. Amino acid sequence: CASSIVGGQPQHF. The rearrangement links TRBV19 to TRBJ1-5; no firm D call. Germline-derived CDR1 and CDR2 are LNHDA and SQIVND (reference sequence). Trimming left V 1 base short and J 7 bases short, with 8 bases between. This CDR3 is 13 amino acids long.

The chain joins TRBV7-9 to TRBJ2-7; no clear D gene. V gave up 5 bases and J gave up 7 bases, with 15 bases separating them. Germline V gene lookup returns CDR1 SEHNR and CDR2 FQNEAQ (reference sequence). This CDR3 is 13 amino acids long. CDR3: CASSGRTPGEQYF. The CDR3 DNA reads TGTGCCAGCAGCGGTCGGACCCCCGGAGAGCAGTACTTC. The full variable domain, completed using reference TRBV7-9 and TRBJ2-7, is DTGVSQNPRHKITKRGQNVTFRCDPISEHNRLYWYRQTLGQGPEFLTYFQNEAQLEKSRLLSDRFSAERPKGSFSTLEIQRTEQGDSAMYLCASSGRTPGEQYFGPGTRLTVT.

The chain employs TRBV28 and TRBJ1-2, with TRBD1 as a possible D gene (5 bases). The germline V gene encodes CDR1 MDHEN and CDR2 SYDVKM. Trimming shortened V by 5 bases and J by 1 base, and 17 bases separated the two germline ends. The CDR3 contains 16 residues. The CDR3 bases are TGTGCCAGCAGTGCCTCCTCCGGGACGGTTAACTATGGCTACACCTTC. Protein sequence: CASSASSGTVNYGYTF.

This chain connects TRBV12-5 to TRBJ2-2; D unclear. Germline V lookup: CDR1 LGHNT, CDR2 FRNRAP. Trimming stripped 5 bases from V and 8 bases from J, with 6 bases between. CDR3 length: 11 amino acids. In DNA, the CDR3 is TGTGCTAGTGGTCATGAGGGGGAGCTGTTTTTT. It yields the protein CASGHEGELFF.

The DNA of the CDR3 is TGTGCCATCCCGAACTACGAGCAGTACTTC. It codes for CAIPNYEQYF. The V gene is TRBV6-1, the J gene TRBJ2-7; D gene unclear. Germline-derived CDR1 and CDR2 are MNHNS and SASEGT. CDR3 length equals 10 residues. The V gene lost 10 bases and the J gene lost 3 bases, with 7 bases spanning the gap.

The genes are TRBV5-5 and TRBJ2-1; D is possibly TRBD1 (7 bases). The V and J ends lost 0 bases and 8 bases respectively, with 12 bases between them. The CDR3 loop spans 14 amino acids. Germline V gene sequence: CDR1 SGHKS, CDR2 YYEKEE (reference sequence). The CDR3 protein is CASSLVTGEDEQFF. The CDR3, as DNA: TGTGCCAGCAGCTTGGTAACAGGGGAGGATGAGCAGTTCTTC.

Notes on this clone: This same CDR3 is encoded by further DNA sequences in the sample. The rearrangement joins TRBV5-6 to TRBJ1-3; tentatively, D is TRBD1 (5 bases). Per the germline V gene, CDR1 is SGHDT and CDR2 is YYEEEE. The CDR3 runs 14 residues. V lost 1 base, J lost 1 base, and 6 bases lay in between. CDR3 amino acids: CASSLWGSGNTIYF. CDR3 sequence (DNA): TGTGCCAGCAGCTTGTGGGGGTCTGGAAACACCATATATTTT.

This chain joins TRBV27 and TRBJ2-1, with a weak D call TRBD2 (6 bases). Trimming pared 2 bases from V and 1 base from J, leaving 18 bases between. This CDR3 region has 18 residues. The germline V gene has CDR1 MNHEY and CDR2 SMNVEV (reference sequence). The CDR3 DNA reads as TGTGCCAGCAGTTTAGGGGCCCCGGGAGACTATTCCTACAATGAGCAGTTCTTC. This sequence encodes CASSLGAPGDYSYNEQFF.

The chain is built from TRBV2 and TRBJ2-3; 13 bases are a match to TRBD2. The CDR3 loop spans 15 amino acids. With V trimmed by 6 bases and J by 6 bases, 6 bases remained unmatched. In germline, CDR1 is SNHLY, CDR2 FYNNEI. The DNA for the CDR3 is TGTGCCAGCAGCGATGGGACTAGCGGGGCCGATACGCAGTATTTT. This sequence encodes CASSDGTSGADTQYF.

The chain uses TRBV18 and TRBJ2-3; D possibly corresponds to TRBD2 (7 bases). V shed 3 bases and J shed 4 bases, with 17 bases lying between them. The CDR3 is 16 residues long. The germline V gene encodes CDR1 KGHSH and CDR2 LQKENI. The CDR3: CASSPPAGARADTQYF. The CDR3 DNA reads TGTGCCAGCTCACCTCCCGCGGGGGCGCGAGCAGATACGCAGTATTTT.

The rearrangement uses TRBV28 and TRBJ1-5, with unresolved D. CDR1 is MDHEN, CDR2 SYDVKM, per germline. V was trimmed by 7 bases and J by 3 bases, leaving 16 bases between them. The CDR3 sequence is 15 residues long. The CDR3 sequence: CASNLLSRYNQPQHF. CDR3 in DNA: TGTGCCAGCAATCTACTAAGTAGGTACAATCAGCCCCAGCATTTT.

V gene TRBV28 combines with J gene TRBJ1-4; possible D gene TRBD1, 5 bases. The CDR3 is 17 amino acids. From germline, CDR1 is MDHEN and CDR2 SYDVKM. V lost 5 bases and J lost 7, with 23 bases in between. This CDR3 reads CASSPLGPQAGGEKLFF. DNA of the CDR3: TGTGCCAGCAGTCCCCTGGGTCCACAAGCGGGGGGTGAAAAACTGTTTTTT.

The V and J genes are TRBV9 and TRBJ2-3, with TRBD2 matching over 8 bases. Germline CDR1 SGDLS, CDR2 YYNGEE. CDR3 length: 14 amino acids. Germline trimming cut 4 bases from V and 5 bases from J; bases unmatched to any gene: 6. The CDR3 DNA is TGTGCCAGCAGCCGGGGACTAGGGATAGATACGCAGTATTTT. Its protein product is CASSRGLGIDTQYF.

The chain combines TRBV4-1 with TRBJ2-7; a possible D gene is TRBD2 (6 bases). The CDR3 length is 17 residues. Trimming shortened V by 0 bases and J by 3 bases, and 18 bases separated the two germline ends. Germline V CDR1 and CDR2: MGHRA, YSYEKL. The CDR3 DNA is TGCGCCAGCAGCCAAGACACCCGGTCGGGAGTACTCTACGAGCAGTACTTC. This sequence encodes CASSQDTRSGVLYEQYF.